A single sample is the source of the 32 T cell receptor beta chains below, sequenced in a study of blood T cell repertoires in COVID-19. Sequencing was performed with immunoSEQ multiplex PCR; in TCRdb, only in-frame clones are kept and a portion is missing. The sample records roughly 140,000 clones, 88% being singletons. Sequenced sample: PBMCs or T cells enriched from blood (not recorded which). These receptors came from a woman aged 25 to 39 with acute COVID-19.

In its sample, this clone was seen a few times. The chain links TRBV29-1 to TRBJ1-1, with a weak D call TRBD1 (5 bases). Germline V CDR1 and CDR2: SQVTM, ANQGSEA. There are 15 residues in the CDR3. V was clipped by 3 bases and J by 0 bases, with 14 bases between them. CDR3 amino acids: CSVDSGWGMNTEAFF. The CDR3 region has the DNA TGCAGCGTTGATTCTGGGTGGGGCATGAACACTGAAGCTTTCTTT.

This chain joins TRBV30 and TRBJ1-5; 9 bases align to TRBD1. This CDR3 contains 17 residues. Germline CDR1 GTSNPN, CDR2 SVGIG (reference sequence). The J segment lost 2 bases and the V segment lost 4 bases, leaving 12 bases of the junction unmatched. The CDR3 DNA reads as TGTGCCTGGATAGGGACAGGGAGCGCGTTGGGCAATCAGCCCCAGCATTTT. This translates into CAWIGTGSALGNQPQHF.

This chain uses TRBV6-4 with TRBJ1-5; 9 bases are a match to TRBD1. J lost 0 bases, V lost 5 bases, and 17 bases had no gene match. This CDR3 comprises 20 residues. The germline V gene encodes CDR1 MRHNA and CDR2 SNTAGT. CDR3 amino acids: CASSNAQDRGVGYSNQPQHF. Written as DNA, the CDR3 is TGTGCCAGCAGTAATGCCCAAGACAGGGGGGTCGGTTATAGCAATCAGCCCCAGCATTTT.

The chain combines TRBV18 with TRBJ1-3, with D unresolved. Deletions cut 1 base from V and 3 bases from J, with 19 bases between. Germline V gene data show CDR1 as KGHSH and CDR2 as LQKENI. The CDR3 has 18 residues. CDR3 sequence reads: CASSPQTPAGANGNTIYF. As DNA, the CDR3 is TGTGCCAGCTCACCACAAACCCCCGCCGGTGCCAATGGAAACACCATATATTTT.

The V gene is TRBV29-1, the J gene TRBJ1-1; perhaps TRBD1 as D (5 bases). V shed 5 bases and J shed 0 bases, with 7 bases lying between them. The CDR3 extends over 12 amino acids. CDR1 is SQVTM and CDR2 is ANQGSEA in the germline V gene. The CDR3 DNA reads TGCAGCGTTAACAGGATGAACACTGAAGCTTTCTTT. Protein sequence: CSVNRMNTEAFF.

The chain couples TRBV4-1 to TRBJ2-7; 9 positions agree with TRBD2. CDR1 is MGHRA and CDR2 is YSYEKL in the germline V gene. V trimming: 2 bases; J trimming: 2 bases; junction bases outside the gene matches: 4. The CDR3 length is 15 residues. The CDR3 loop is CASSQNSGGPYEQYF. The CDR3 DNA reads as TGCGCCAGCAGCCAAAATAGCGGGGGCCCCTACGAGCAGTACTTC.

V is TRBV9 and J is TRBJ2-3; 9 bases line up with TRBD2. Germline CDR1 is SGDLS and CDR2 is YYNGEE. CDR3 length: 17 residues. The trim removed 0 bases at V and 6 bases at J, leaving 11 bases unmatched. The CDR3 here is CASSVGFAGGPSDTQYF. DNA of the CDR3: TGTGCCAGCAGCGTAGGATTTGCGGGAGGGCCGTCGGATACGCAGTATTTT. Variable domain in full (rest from reference TRBV9 and TRBJ2-3): DSGVTQTPKHLITATGQRVTLRCSPRSGDLSVYWYQQSLDQGLQFLIQYYNGEERAKGNILERFSAQQFPDLHSELNLSSLELGDSALYFCASSVGFAGGPSDTQYFGPGTRLTVL.

The chain couples TRBV11-1 to TRBJ1-1, with unresolved D. Germline values: CDR1 SGHAT, CDR2 FQDESV (reference sequence). Trimming stripped 0 bases from V and 8 bases from J, with 13 bases between. This CDR3 spans 14 amino acids. CDR3 residues: CASSLASVLSEAFF. In DNA form, the CDR3 reads TGTGCCAGCAGCTTAGCTTCCGTTCTTTCGGAAGCTTTCTTT.

J is TRBJ1-1 and V is TRBV28; D uncertain. The V end was cut by 5 bases, the J end by 5 bases, with 12 bases between. The CDR3 is 13 residues long. CDR1 is MDHEN, CDR2 SYDVKM, per germline. This CDR3 reads CASSQAPRTEAFF. CDR3 DNA sequence: TGTGCCAGCAGTCAGGCACCAAGGACTGAAGCTTTCTTT. Filled out from reference TRBV28 and TRBJ1-1, the complete variable domain reads DVKVTQSSRYLVKRTGEKVFLECVQDMDHENMFWYRQDPGLGLRLIYFSYDVKMKEKGDIPEGYSVSREKKERFSLILESASTNQTSMYLCASSQAPRTEAFFGQGTRLTVV.

The chain couples TRBV19 to TRBJ2-7, with D perhaps matching TRBD2 (5 bases). V lost 4 bases, J lost 1 base, and 11 bases lay in between. This CDR3 is built from 14 residues. Per the germline V gene, CDR1 is LNHDA and CDR2 is SQIVND (reference sequence). CDR3 in amino acids: CASSTARGSYEQYF. In DNA, the CDR3 is TGTGCCAGTAGTACGGCTCGGGGATCCTACGAGCAGTACTTC.

V and J are TRBV5-1 and TRBJ1-4; 9 positions agree with TRBD1. The CDR3 is 16 amino acids. J was trimmed by 3 bases and V by 4 bases; bases with no gene match: 7. The germline CDR1 and CDR2 sequences are SGHRS and YFSETQ. As DNA, the CDR3 is TGCGCCAGCAGCCTGCTTGGACAGGGGTCTAATGAAAAACTGTTTTTT. As protein: CASSLLGQGSNEKLFF.

This clone has just one count. The chain links TRBV19 to TRBJ1-3, with TRBD1 identical over 8 bases. From germline, CDR1 is LNHDA and CDR2 SQIVND (reference sequence). Losses at the gene ends were 3 bases for V and 4 bases for J; bases not matched to a gene: 20. The CDR3 contains 20 residues. The CDR3, as DNA: TGTGCCAGTAGTATCCCCCCGTCCTTCCAGACAGGGGTATTAGGAAACACCATATATTTT. Translated, it gives CASSIPPSFQTGVLGNTIYF.

J is TRBJ2-7 and V is TRBV6-1; 7 bases agree with TRBD2. CDR3 length equals 13 residues. J lost 6 bases, V lost 2 bases, and 4 bases had no gene match. The germline V gene has CDR1 MNHNS and CDR2 SASEGT. CDR3 in DNA: TGTGCCAGCAGTGAATCATGGGGGGGCGAGCAGTACTTC. Translation gives CASSESWGGEQYF.

V is TRBV16 and J is TRBJ2-2; 10 nucleotides agree with TRBD1. CDR1 and CDR2 (germline): KGHSY, FQNENV. CDR3 length equals 18 residues. After removal of 10 bases from V and 0 bases from J, the junction contained 14 bases not matched to a gene. CDR3: CATSALKGQGPNTGELFF. DNA for the CDR3: TGTGCCACCTCCGCCCTTAAGGGACAGGGGCCGAACACCGGGGAGCTGTTTTTT.

The chain carries TRBV7-3 and TRBJ2-5; TRBD2 agrees at 7 bases. The CDR3 loop spans 15 amino acids. Trimming cost V 3 bases and J 4 bases; bases outside gene matches: 8. The V gene's germline CDR1 is SGHTA and CDR2 FQGTGA. CDR3 sequence: CASSLGLAAPETQYF. The CDR3 DNA sequence: TGTGCCAGCAGCTTGGGGCTAGCGGCCCCAGAGACCCAGTACTTC.

V gene TRBV9 combines with J gene TRBJ1-5, with D unclear. The CDR3 extends over 14 amino acids. In germline, CDR1 is SGDLS, CDR2 YYNGEE. The V and J ends lost 0 bases and 4 bases respectively, with 8 bases between them. This CDR3 is CASSVVSGNQPQHF. In DNA, the CDR3 is TGTGCCAGCAGCGTAGTATCCGGGAATCAGCCCCAGCATTTT.

The chain uses TRBV19 and TRBJ2-7, with 9 bases fitting TRBD2. J gave up 2 bases and V 5 bases, and 4 bases lay outside the gene matches. There are 14 residues in the CDR3. Germline V CDR1 and CDR2: LNHDA, SQIVND (reference sequence). The CDR3 sequence: CASSPSGRPYEQYF. CDR3 coding DNA: TGTGCCAGTAGTCCCAGCGGGAGGCCCTACGAGCAGTACTTC.

This clone was observed once. The chain links TRBV18 to TRBJ1-1; tentative D call: TRBD1 (6 bases). The CDR3 extends over 15 amino acids. The V gene lost 3 bases and the J gene lost 4 bases, with 15 bases spanning the gap. CDR1 KGHSH and CDR2 LQKENI come from the germline V gene. The CDR3 reads CASSPSRGATTEAFF. In nucleotides, the CDR3 is TGTGCCAGCTCACCGTCACGGGGGGCGACCACTGAAGCTTTCTTT.

The rearrangement uses TRBV27 and TRBJ2-3, with 8 bases that match TRBD2. The CDR3 spans 14 residues. V shed 9 bases and J 2 bases; nucleotides not matched to a gene: 7. From germline, CDR1 is MNHEY and CDR2 SMNVEV (reference sequence). The CDR3 nucleotides are TGTGCCAGGGGAGGTAGCGGGGTCACAGATACGCAGTATTTT. Encoded protein: CARGGSGVTDTQYF.

The chain links TRBV28 to TRBJ1-4, with a tentative D call TRBD1 (5 bases). Deletions cut 8 bases from V and 5 bases from J, with 15 bases between. The germline V gene has CDR1 MDHEN and CDR2 SYDVKM. This CDR3 has 14 residues. CDR3 coding DNA: TGTGCCAGCGGGGCGGGAGGTTGGAATGAAAAACTGTTTTTT. Residues: CASGAGGWNEKLFF.

The chain combines TRBV30 with TRBJ1-5; D is uncertain. CDR3 length equals 15 residues. Germline assignment: CDR1 GTSNPN and CDR2 SVGIG (reference sequence). Trimming took off 2 bases at V and 0 bases at J, with 11 bases between the two ends. CDR3 sequence: CAWSLGRYSNQPQHF. CDR3 in DNA: TGTGCCTGGAGTCTGGGGAGATATAGCAATCAGCCCCAGCATTTT.

This clone has only a few counts. The CDR3 reads CASSRGGGPDQPQHF. CDR3 nucleotide sequence: TGTGCCAGCAGCCGAGGGGGGGGTCCCGATCAGCCCCAGCATTTT. The chain couples TRBV27 to TRBJ1-5; D perhaps matches TRBD1 (6 bases). Germline CDR1 MNHEY, CDR2 SMNVEV (reference sequence). CDR3 length: 15 residues. Trimming took off 6 bases at V and 5 bases at J, with 17 bases between the two ends.

The J gene is TRBJ1-4, the V gene TRBV28; D remains ambiguous. The V end was cut by 5 bases, the J end by 0 bases, with 7 bases between. In germline, CDR1 is MDHEN, CDR2 SYDVKM. The CDR3 sequence is 14 residues long. The CDR3 sequence: CASSPVTTNEKLFF. CDR3 DNA sequence: TGTGCCAGCAGTCCGGTAACAACTAATGAAAAACTGTTTTTT.

The chain couples TRBV18 to TRBJ2-1; 8 bases agree with TRBD1. CDR3 size: 15 residues. Germline lookup yields CDR1 KGHSH and CDR2 LQKENI. J lost 4 bases, V lost 3 bases, and 5 bases had no gene match. The CDR3 loop reads CASSPRTGLYNEQFF. For the CDR3, the DNA is TGTGCCAGCTCACCCCGGACAGGGTTATACAATGAGCAGTTCTTC.

CDR3 DNA sequence: TGTGCCAGCAGTGTCAGGGTCAATAGCAATCAGCCCCAGCATTTT. The encoded protein is CASSVRVNSNQPQHF. This chain uses TRBV2 with TRBJ1-5; TRBD1 might be the D (5 bases). CDR3 length equals 15 residues. Trimming cost V 4 bases and J 0 bases, with 10 bases left between them. Germline CDR1 is SNHLY and CDR2 is FYNNEI.

This chain connects TRBV29-1 to TRBJ1-1; D unresolved. CDR1 SQVTM and CDR2 ANQGSEA come from the germline V gene. Trimming left V 5 bases short and J 9 bases short, with 19 bases between. The CDR3 spans 13 residues. The CDR3 region is CSVSRMLVQQAFF. CDR3 DNA sequence: TGCAGCGTTTCGAGGATGCTGGTTCAGCAAGCTTTCTTT.

The chain uses TRBV6-2 or TRBV6-3 and TRBJ2-5, with D possibly being TRBD2 (5 bases). V lost 5 bases, J lost 0 bases, and 7 bases lay in between. There are 13 residues in the CDR3. The V gene's germline CDR1 is MNHEY and CDR2 SVGEGT. CDR3 sequence reads: CASSTGYQETQYF. The CDR3 coding sequence is TGTGCCAGCAGTACGGGGTACCAAGAGACCCAGTACTTC.

This chain uses TRBV11-3 with TRBJ2-1, with TRBD2 matching 8 bases. From germline, CDR1 is SGHNT and CDR2 YENEEA. The CDR3 is made up of 14 amino acids. V lost 1 base and J lost 7; bases outside the gene matches: 3. CDR3 nucleotide sequence: TGTGCCAGCAGCTTAGGAGTAGCGGGAAATGAGCAGTTCTTC. Amino acids: CASSLGVAGNEQFF.

This rearrangement joins TRBV19 to TRBJ2-3; TRBD2 matches 9 bases. The V and J ends lost 4 bases and 2 bases, in that order; junction bases with no gene match: 4. This CDR3 spans 15 amino acids. CDR1 is LNHDA and CDR2 is SQIVND in the germline V gene (reference sequence). CDR3 bases: TGTGCCAGTAGTACTAGCGGGGATCACACAGATACGCAGTATTTT. Translated: CASSTSGDHTDTQYF.

The chain links TRBV28 to TRBJ1-3, with 10 bases that match TRBD1. Trimming removed 5 bases from V and 0 bases from J; junction bases left unmatched: 16. CDR3 length: 20 amino acids. The germline CDR1 and CDR2 sequences are MDHEN and SYDVKM. The CDR3 loop is CASSPGGTGAHLLSGNTIYF. Here the CDR3 DNA reads TGTGCCAGCAGTCCCGGTGGGACAGGGGCTCATCTTCTCTCTGGAAACACCATATATTTT. Complete variable domain (other parts from reference TRBV28 and TRBJ1-3): DVKVTQSSRYLVKRTGEKVFLECVQDMDHENMFWYRQDPGLGLRLIYFSYDVKMKEKGDIPEGYSVSREKKERFSLILESASTNQTSMYLCASSPGGTGAHLLSGNTIYFGEGSWLTVV.

This chain links TRBV5-6 with TRBJ1-4, with D hard to call. Germline lookup yields CDR1 SGHDT and CDR2 YYEEEE. The V end lost 6 bases, the J end lost 5 bases, and 20 bases lay between the germline ends. CDR3 length: 16 residues. As DNA, the CDR3 is TGTGCCAGCAACCGTCTCGAGAGTCGGTTGAATGAAAAACTGTTTTTT. It yields the protein CASNRLESRLNEKLFF.

This chain uses TRBV7-2 with TRBJ1-2; D uncertain. V lost 5 bases and J 3 bases, leaving 16 bases between the germline ends. Germline V gene sequence: CDR1 SGHTA, CDR2 FQGNSA. The CDR3 is 15 residues long. CDR3 DNA: TGTGCCAGCAGCCCGACTAGGGCCTGGTACTATGGCTACACCTTC. Protein product: CASSPTRAWYYGYTF.